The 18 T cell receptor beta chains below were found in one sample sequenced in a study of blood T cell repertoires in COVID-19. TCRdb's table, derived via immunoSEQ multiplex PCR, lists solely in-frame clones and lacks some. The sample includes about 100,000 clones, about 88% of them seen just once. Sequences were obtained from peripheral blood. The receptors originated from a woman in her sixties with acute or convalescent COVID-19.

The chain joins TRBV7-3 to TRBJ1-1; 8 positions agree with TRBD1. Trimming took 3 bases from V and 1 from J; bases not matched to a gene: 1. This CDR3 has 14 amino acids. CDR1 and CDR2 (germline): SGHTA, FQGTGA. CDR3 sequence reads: CASSLDRENTEAFF. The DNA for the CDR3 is TGTGCCAGCAGCTTGGACAGGGAGAACACTGAAGCTTTCTTT.

The DNA of the CDR3 is TGTGCCATCAGTGAGCCGAAAGTGTTCGGCTCCTATAATTCACCCCTCCACTTT. This translates into CAISEPKVFGSYNSPLHF. The chain carries TRBV10-3 and TRBJ1-6; D remains ambiguous. The V and J ends lost 2 bases and 0 bases respectively, with 14 bases between them. This CDR3 is built from 18 residues. CDR1 is ENHRY and CDR2 is SYGVKD in the germline V gene.

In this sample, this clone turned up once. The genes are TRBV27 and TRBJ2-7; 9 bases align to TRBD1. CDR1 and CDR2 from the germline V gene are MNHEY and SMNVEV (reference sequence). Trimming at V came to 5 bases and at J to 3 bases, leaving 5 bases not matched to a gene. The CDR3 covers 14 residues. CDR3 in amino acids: CASSLTGQGYEQYF. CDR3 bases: TGTGCCAGCAGTCTAACGGGACAGGGCTACGAGCAGTACTTC.

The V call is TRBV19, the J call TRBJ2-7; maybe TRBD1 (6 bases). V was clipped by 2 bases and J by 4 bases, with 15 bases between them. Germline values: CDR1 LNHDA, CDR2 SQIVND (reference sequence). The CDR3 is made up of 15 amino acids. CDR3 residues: CASSIRQGSTYEQYF. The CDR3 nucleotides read TGTGCCAGTAGTATAAGGCAGGGGAGCACATACGAGCAGTACTTC.

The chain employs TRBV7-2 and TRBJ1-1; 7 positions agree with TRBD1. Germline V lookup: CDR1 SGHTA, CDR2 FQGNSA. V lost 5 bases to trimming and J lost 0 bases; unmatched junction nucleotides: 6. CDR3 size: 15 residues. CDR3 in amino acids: CASSVRQGMNTEAFF. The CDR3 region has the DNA TGTGCCAGCAGCGTACGACAGGGTATGAACACTGAAGCTTTCTTT. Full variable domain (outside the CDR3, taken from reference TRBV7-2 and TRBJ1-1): GAGVSQSPSNKVTEKGKDVELRCDPISGHTALYWYRQSLGQGLEFLIYFQGNSAPDKSGLPSDRFSAERTGGSVSTLTIQRTQQEDSAVYLCASSVRQGMNTEAFFGQGTRLTVV.

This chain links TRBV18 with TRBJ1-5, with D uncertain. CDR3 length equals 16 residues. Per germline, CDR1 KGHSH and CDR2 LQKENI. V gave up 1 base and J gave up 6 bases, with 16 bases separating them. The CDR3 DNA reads TGTGCCAGCTCACCACAGGGCCATGAGGCGGGTCAGCCCCAGCATTTT. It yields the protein CASSPQGHEAGQPQHF. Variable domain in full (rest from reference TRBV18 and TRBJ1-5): NAGVMQNPRHLVRRRGQEARLRCSPMKGHSHVYWYRQLPEEGLKFMVYLQKENIIDESGMPKERFSAEFPKEGPSILRIQQVVRGDSAAYFCASSPQGHEAGQPQHFGDGTRLSIL.

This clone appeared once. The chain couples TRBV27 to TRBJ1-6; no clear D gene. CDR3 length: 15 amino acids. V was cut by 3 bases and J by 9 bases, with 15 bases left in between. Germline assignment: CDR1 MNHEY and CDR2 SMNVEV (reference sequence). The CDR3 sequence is CASSLKFLSGSPLHF. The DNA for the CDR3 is TGTGCCAGCAGTTTGAAGTTCCTCTCAGGTTCACCCCTCCACTTT.

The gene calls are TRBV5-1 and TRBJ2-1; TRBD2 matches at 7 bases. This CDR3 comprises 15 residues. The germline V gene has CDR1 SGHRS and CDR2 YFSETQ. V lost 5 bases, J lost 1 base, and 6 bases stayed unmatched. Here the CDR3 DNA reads TGCGCCAGCAGGGAGCGGGACGTATCCTACAATGAGCAGTTCTTC. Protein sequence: CASRERDVSYNEQFF.

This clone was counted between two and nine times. CDR3 sequence: CASSTKRGDTGGTEAFF. The CDR3 DNA sequence: TGTGCCAGCAGCACCAAACGGGGAGACACCGGGGGCACTGAAGCTTTCTTT. This sequence joins TRBV21-1 and TRBJ1-1. TRBV21-1 is described as a pseudogene. The CDR3 loop spans 17 amino acids.

For the CDR3, the DNA is TGTGCCAGCAGTTCCGACAGGAGCAATCAGCCCCAGCATTTT. Translating it yields CASSSDRSNQPQHF. The chain combines TRBV2 with TRBJ1-5; weak D call: TRBD1 (6 bases). CDR3 length: 14 amino acids. Germline V CDR1 and CDR2: SNHLY, FYNNEI. Trimming took 5 bases from V and 1 from J, leaving 9 bases between them.

The CDR3: CASSPEAEALGGYTF. The DNA for the CDR3 is TGTGCCAGCTCACCAGAGGCTGAGGCCTTAGGAGGCTACACCTTC. The J gene is TRBJ1-2, the V gene TRBV18; D is ambiguous. Trimming removed 2 bases at V and 8 bases at J, with 18 bases between. Per germline, CDR1 KGHSH and CDR2 LQKENI. This CDR3 is built from 15 residues.

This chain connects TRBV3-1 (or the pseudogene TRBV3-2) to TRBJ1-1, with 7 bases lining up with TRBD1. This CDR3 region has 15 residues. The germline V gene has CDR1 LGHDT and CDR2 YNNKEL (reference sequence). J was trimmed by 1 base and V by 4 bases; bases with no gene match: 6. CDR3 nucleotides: TGTGCCAGCAGCCTTACCCAGGGGGAGAACACTGAAGCTTTCTTT. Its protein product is CASSLTQGENTEAFF.

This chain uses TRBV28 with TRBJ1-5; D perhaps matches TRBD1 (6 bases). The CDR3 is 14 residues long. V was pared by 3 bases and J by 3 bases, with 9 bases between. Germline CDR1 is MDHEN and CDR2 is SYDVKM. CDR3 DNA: TGTGCCAGCAGTTTGACAGGCGTCAATCAGCCCCAGCATTTT. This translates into CASSLTGVNQPQHF.

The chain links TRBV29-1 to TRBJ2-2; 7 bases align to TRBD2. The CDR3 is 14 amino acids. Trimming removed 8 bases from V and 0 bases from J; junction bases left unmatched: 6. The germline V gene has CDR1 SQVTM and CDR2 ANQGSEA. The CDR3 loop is CSTNLAANTGELFF. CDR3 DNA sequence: TGCAGCACGAACCTAGCGGCGAACACCGGGGAGCTGTTTTTT.

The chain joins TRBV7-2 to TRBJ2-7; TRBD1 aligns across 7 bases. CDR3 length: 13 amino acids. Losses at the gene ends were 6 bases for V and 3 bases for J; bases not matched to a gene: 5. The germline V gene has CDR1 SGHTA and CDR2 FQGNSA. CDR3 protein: CASSTSGGYEQYF. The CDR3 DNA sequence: TGTGCCAGCAGTACCTCAGGGGGCTACGAGCAGTACTTC.

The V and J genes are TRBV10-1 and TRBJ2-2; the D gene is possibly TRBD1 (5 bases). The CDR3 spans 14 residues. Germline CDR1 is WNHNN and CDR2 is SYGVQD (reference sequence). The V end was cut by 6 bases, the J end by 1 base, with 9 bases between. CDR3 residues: CASRLDRNTGELFF. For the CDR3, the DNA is TGCGCCAGCAGGCTTGACAGGAACACCGGGGAGCTGTTTTTT.

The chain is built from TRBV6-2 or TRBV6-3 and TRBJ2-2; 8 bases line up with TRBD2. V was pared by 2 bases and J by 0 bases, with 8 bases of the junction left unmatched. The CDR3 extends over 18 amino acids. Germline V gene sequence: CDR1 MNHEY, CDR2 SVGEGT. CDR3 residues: CASSYPARGAPNTGELFF. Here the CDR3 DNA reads TGTGCCAGCAGTTACCCGGCGCGGGGGGCTCCGAACACCGGGGAGCTGTTTTTT.

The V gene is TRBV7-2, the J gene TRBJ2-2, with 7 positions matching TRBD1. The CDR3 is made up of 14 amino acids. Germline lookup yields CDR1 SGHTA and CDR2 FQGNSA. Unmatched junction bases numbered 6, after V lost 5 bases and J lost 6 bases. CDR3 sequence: CASSKTGLAGELFF. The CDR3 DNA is TGTGCCAGCAGCAAGACAGGGTTGGCCGGGGAGCTGTTTTTT.